This is a list of T cell receptor beta chains from one sample in a study of blood T cell repertoires in COVID-19. Some clones are missing from TCRdb's copy, which holds only in-frame ones; the method was immunoSEQ multiplex PCR. The table has roughly 320,000 clones, around 90% seen once. The sequencing sample was made of peripheral blood. The source is a man in his 70s with acute or convalescent COVID-19. Each CDR3 is given with its conserved first and last residue. A D gene is named only where the DNA matches it firmly. Not every row has a clone size; where given, it reads once, few, many or a size class.

>few|TRBV27|TRBJ2-7|NA
CASRPVDSYEQYF
TGTGCCAGCAGACCCGTCGACAGCTACGAGCAGTACTTC
>NA|TRBV28|TRBJ2-7|TRBD2
CASGPSGGTYEQYF
TGTGCCAGCGGCCCTAGCGGGGGGACCTACGAGCAGTACTTC
>NA|TRBV5-4|TRBJ2-5|TRBD1
CASSSGTGGFETQYF
TGTGCCAGCAGCTCCGGGACAGGGGGATTCGAGACCCAGTACTTC
>NA|TRBV4-3|TRBJ1-2|TRBD1
CASSPRTGRNYGYTF
TGCGCCAGCAGCCCACGGACAGGGCGGAACTATGGCTACACCTTC
>NA|TRBV7-8|TRBJ2-5|TRBD2
CASSLVQGLAGVKTQYF
TGTGCCAGCAGCTTAGTTCAGGGACTAGCGGGGGTTAAGACCCAGTACTTC
>once|TRBV10-3|TRBJ2-5|NA
CAISTAGEDTKVTQYF
TGTGCCATCAGTACGGCAGGGGAAGATACCAAGGTGACCCAGTACTTC
>NA|TRBV2|TRBJ1-5|NA
CASSDELLNQPQHF
TGTGCCAGCAGTGATGAGCTTTTAAATCAGCCCCAGCATTTT
>NA|TRBV7-8|TRBJ1-5|TRBD1
CASSEMTGRDQPQHF
TGTGCCAGCAGCGAGATGACAGGGCGGGATCAGCCCCAGCATTTT
>NA|TRBV11-2|TRBJ2-7|NA
CASSPTGNYEQYF
TGTGCCAGCAGCCCGACTGGAAACTACGAGCAGTACTTC
>NA|TRBV2|TRBJ1-4|TRBD1
CASRGPGQGTTNEKLFF
TGTGCCAGCAGGGGACCGGGACAGGGGACAACTAATGAAAAACTGTTTTTT
>NA|TRBV6-1|TRBJ2-1|TRBD2
CASSETSGRTFYNEQFF
TGTGCCAGCAGTGAGACTAGCGGGAGGACCTTTTACAATGAGCAGTTCTTC
>NA|TRBV29-1|TRBJ1-2|NA
CSVVENYGYTF
TGCAGCGTAGTCGAGAACTATGGCTACACCTTC